Listed below are T cell receptor beta chains from one sample, sequenced in a study of T cells in Graves' hyperthyroidism and ophthalmopathy. TCRdb re-derived calls from the multiplex PCR reads in MiXCR, one entry per CDR3 protein. The repertoire holds roughly 520,000 distinct CDR3 sequences, with around a quarter as singletons. The specimen was blood. All receptors come from a woman in her thirties with Graves' ophthalmopathy. The CDR3 runs from the conserved cysteine through the conserved F or W. A D gene is named only where the DNA matches it firmly. Not every row has a clone size; where given, it reads once, few, many or a size class.

J gene	D gene	clone size	V gene	CDR3 protein	CDR3 DNA
TRBJ2-7	-	many	TRBV11-2	CASSLDSGGAAYEQYF	TGTGCCAGCAGCTTAGATTCGGGGGGCGCCGCCTACGAGCAGTACTTC
TRBJ2-5	-	many	TRBV18	CASSPPQETQYF	TGTGCCAGCTCACCACCGCAAGAGACCCAGTACTTC
TRBJ2-7	TRBD1	few	TRBV12-3/TRBV12-4	CASSRGQGRSYEQYF	TGTGCCAGCAGCCGGGGACAGGGGCGCTCCTACGAGCAGTACTTC
TRBJ1-5	-	few	TRBV15	CATSRDGQGGQPQHF	TGTGCCACCAGCAGAGATGGTCAGGGAGGTCAGCCCCAGCATTTT
TRBJ2-7	-	many	TRBV6-1	CASSDGVYEQYF	TGTGCCAGCAGTGATGGGGTTTACGAGCAGTACTTC
TRBJ2-5	-	many	TRBV9	CASSVGVGGVQETQYF	TGTGCCAGCAGCGTAGGTGTCGGGGGAGTCCAAGAGACCCAGTACTTC
TRBJ1-1	-	many	TRBV5-6	CASSPKQGGNTEAFF	TGTGCCAGCAGCCCTAAACAGGGAGGGAATACTGAAGCTTTCTTT
TRBJ2-7	TRBD2	-	TRBV12-3/TRBV12-4	CASSSRSGGYYEQYF	TGTGCCAGCAGTTCCAGATCGGGGGGGTACTACGAGCAGTACTTC
TRBJ1-2	-	-	TRBV19	CASSIRSYGCTF	TGTGCCAGTAGTATTCGCAGCTATGGCTGCACCTTC
TRBJ2-2	TRBD2	many	TRBV9	CASSARAGRPNTGELFF	TGTGCCAGCAGCGCGAGAGCGGGACGGCCGAACACCGGGGAGCTGTTTTTT
TRBJ2-7	-	many	TRBV6-2/TRBV6-3	CASSPHGSVYEQYF	TGTGCCAGCAGCCCACACGGGAGTGTCTACGAGCAGTACTTC
TRBJ1-1	-	-	TRBV7-3	CASSPDNRLNTEAFF	TGTGCCAGCAGCCCCGACAACCGATTGAACACTGAAGCTTTCTTT
TRBJ2-5	TRBD1	few	TRBV24-1	CATSDPRTGEQGTQYF	TGTGCCACCAGTGATCCGAGGACAGGGGAGCAAGGGACCCAGTACTTC
TRBJ1-2	-	few	TRBV20-1	CSASGGINYGYTF	TGCAGTGCTAGCGGCGGCATTAACTATGGCTACACCTTC
TRBJ1-1	-	-	TRBV2	CASGTKNTEAFF	TGTGCCAGCGGGACAAAGAACACTGAAGCTTTCTTT
TRBJ2-5	-	few	TRBV6-2/TRBV6-3	CASSKIPGPPKTQYF	TGTGCCAGCAGCAAGATCCCGGGCCCCCCGAAGACCCAGTACTTC
TRBJ2-7	-	many	TRBV10-2	CASRGGYEQYF	TGCGCCAGCCGAGGGGGCTACGAGCAGTACTTC
TRBJ2-7	-	many	TRBV28	CASSFPAPGASIYEQYF	TGTGCCAGCAGTTTCCCTGCCCCCGGCGCTTCCATCTACGAGCAGTACTTC
TRBJ2-7	-	-	TRBV28	CASSFLLALTYEQYF	TGTGCCAGCAGTTTCCTCCTAGCGCTGACCTACGAGCAGTACTTC
TRBJ1-2	-	many	TRBV10-3	CAIPRWGQGESLSDGYTF	TGTGCCATTCCCAGATGGGGCCAGGGTGAAAGCCTGTCGGATGGCTACACCTTC
TRBJ2-5	-	many	TRBV5-1	CASSPKGTEETQYF	TGCGCCAGCAGCCCAAAAGGGACGGAAGAGACCCAGTACTTC
TRBJ1-5	-	-	TRBV4-2	CASSQGEGLDQPQHF	TGTGCCAGCAGCCAAGGCGAAGGGTTGGATCAGCCCCAGCATTTT
TRBJ2-5	-	many	TRBV29-1	CSVPGNQETQYF	TGCAGCGTGCCCGGGAACCAAGAGACCCAGTACTTC
TRBJ1-3	TRBD1	few	TRBV11-3	CASSSRDRDGNTIYF	TGTGCCAGCAGCTCCCGGGACAGGGACGGAAACACCATATATTTT
TRBJ1-2	-	many	TRBV28	CASSFWGYGYTF	TGTGCCAGCAGTTTCTGGGGCTATGGCTACACCTTC
TRBJ1-1	-	-	TRBV12-3/TRBV12-4	CASSYNGGFPEAFF	TGTGCCAGCAGTTACAACGGGGGGTTTCCTGAAGCTTTCTTT
TRBJ1-2	-	many	TRBV29-1	CSATVGFGYGYTF	TGCAGCGCCACGGTCGGGTTCGGGTATGGCTACACCTTC
TRBJ2-7	-	-	TRBV28	CASSLLGIRGRGLEQYF	TGTGCCAGCAGTTTGTTGGGGATCCGGGGGAGAGGTCTCGAGCAGTACTTC
TRBJ2-7	TRBD1	-	TRBV6-1	CASRPRGRWEQYF	TGTGCCAGCAGGCCCAGGGGGCGGTGGGAGCAGTACTTC
TRBJ2-2	-	few	TRBV20-1	CSAQIRDLLSGELFF	TGCAGTGCACAAATCCGGGACTTATTATCCGGGGAGCTGTTTTTT
TRBJ1-2	-	-	TRBV15	CATSPPSEWSRYGYTF	TGTGCCACCAGCCCCCCCTCTGAGTGGAGCCGATATGGCTACACCTTC
TRBJ2-6	-	many	TRBV15	CATSRMMGSGANVLTF	TGTGCCACCAGCAGAATGATGGGCTCTGGGGCCAACGTCCTGACTTTC
TRBJ2-7	-	few	TRBV7-9	CASSPTGSEGYEQYF	TGTGCCAGCAGCCCAACAGGATCAGAGGGCTACGAGCAGTACTTC
TRBJ2-2	TRBD2	many	TRBV9	CASSIHSGAGTGELFF	TGTGCCAGCAGCATTCATAGCGGGGCGGGCACCGGGGAGCTGTTTTTT
TRBJ1-1	-	many	TRBV7-9	CASSAPRDTIEAFF	TGTGCCAGCAGCGCGCCCCGGGACACCATTGAAGCTTTCTTT
TRBJ2-5	-	many	TRBV15	CATSSRTTGTQYF	TGTGCCACCAGCAGCCGGACGACGGGGACCCAGTACTTC
TRBJ2-2	-	few	TRBV7-6	CASSASGRSTGELFF	TGTGCCAGCAGCGCCTCTGGGCGGAGCACCGGGGAGCTGTTTTTT
TRBJ2-7	-	-	TRBV15	CATSGDTTYEQYF	TGTGCCACCAGCGGGGACACCACCTACGAGCAGTACTTC
TRBJ2-7	TRBD1	-	TRBV12-3/TRBV12-4	CASSSVGTGRVYEQYF	TGTGCCAGCAGTTCCGTCGGGACAGGGAGAGTCTACGAGCAGTACTTC
TRBJ1-6	TRBD1	many	TRBV12-3/TRBV12-4	CASSLTGSSYNSPLHF	TGTGCCAGCAGTTTGACAGGGAGCTCCTATAATTCACCCCTCCACTTT
TRBJ1-2	-	many	TRBV6-5	CASNMLGGSGYTF	TGTGCCAGCAACATGCTCGGGGGAAGTGGCTACACCTTC
TRBJ1-2	TRBD1	many	TRBV7-2	CASSFYTGARGGYTF	TGTGCCAGCAGCTTTTACACAGGGGCGAGGGGTGGCTACACCTTC
TRBJ2-7	TRBD1	few	TRBV20-1	CSARRTGGMGYEQYF	TGCAGTGCTAGGAGGACAGGGGGAATGGGCTACGAGCAGTACTTC